This T cell receptor (beta chain) was sequenced for a study of cytomegalovirus exposure and HLA in healthy donors. Study results and caveats: Cytomegalovirus association was listed for 170 or so TCR beta chains.

The study ran its PCR with 60 Vbeta and 13 Jbeta primers. Sequencing used immunoSEQ multiplex PCR; TCRdb keeps in-frame clones, though not all of them. The table has a few hundred thousand clones, about 93% seen once. A word on this clone: Its antigen is unidentified.

The receptor was derived from a girl under 10 years old in good health and CMV-seronegative. Sequencing used PBMCs.

Written as DNA, the CDR3 is TGTGCCAGTAGTCCGGGGACAGCCAATTCACCCCTCCACTTT. It is translated as CASSPGTANSPLHF. The chain has TRBV19 and TRBJ1-6, with 7 bases lining up with TRBD1. The junction had 5 bases not matched to a gene; V was cut back by 5 bases and J by 7 bases. The CDR3 is 14 amino acids. Germline V gives CDR1 LNHDA, CDR2 SQIVND (reference sequence).